What follows is one T cell receptor (beta chain) and its context. The antigen is undetermined. The data originate from a study of T cells after yellow fever vaccination. Study findings and constraints: The bulk population could contribute abundant contaminating clonotypes to FACS-sorted repertoires.

TCRdb ran MiXCR on the 5' RACE reads and lists one entry per CDR3 protein. The data contain just under 600,000 distinct CDR3 sequences, roughly 14% of them singletons. This CDR3 is built from 16 residues. V dropped 4 bases and J dropped 2 bases, with 15 bases sitting between them. CDR1 LGHNA and CDR2 YSLEER come from the germline V gene. The clonotype originates from a man between 25 and 39 years old who received the YFV17D yellow fever vaccine. The sequences come from PBMCs, collected on the day of the yellow fever booster vaccination. The rearrangement joins TRBV4-3 to TRBJ2-1; no clear D. CDR3 sequence: CASSRSQETTYNEQFF. In DNA, the CDR3 is TGCGCCAGCAGCCGTTCGCAGGAGACGACCTACAATGAGCAGTTCTTC.